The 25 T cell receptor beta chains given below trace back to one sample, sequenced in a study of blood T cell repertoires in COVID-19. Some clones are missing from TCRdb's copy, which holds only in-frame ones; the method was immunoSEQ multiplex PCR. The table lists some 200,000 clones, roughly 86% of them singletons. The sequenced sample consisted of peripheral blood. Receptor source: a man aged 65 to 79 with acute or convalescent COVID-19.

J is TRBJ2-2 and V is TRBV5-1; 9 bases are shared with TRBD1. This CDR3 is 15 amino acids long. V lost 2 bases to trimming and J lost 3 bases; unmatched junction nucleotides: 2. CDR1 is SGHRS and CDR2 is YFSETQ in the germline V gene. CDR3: CASSLWDRDTGELFF. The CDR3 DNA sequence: TGCGCCAGCAGCTTATGGGACAGGGACACCGGGGAGCTGTTTTTT.

The CDR3 bases are TGCGCCAGCAGCCAGGGACGGTCAGGGGTAGAGGGCTACGAGCAGTACTTC. Protein: CASSQGRSGVEGYEQYF. This rearrangement joins TRBV4-3 to TRBJ2-7; D is perhaps TRBD1 (6 bases). CDR1 is LGHNA, CDR2 YSLEER, per germline. The length of the CDR3 is 17 residues. Trimming shortened V by 3 bases and J by 3 bases, and 21 bases separated the two germline ends.

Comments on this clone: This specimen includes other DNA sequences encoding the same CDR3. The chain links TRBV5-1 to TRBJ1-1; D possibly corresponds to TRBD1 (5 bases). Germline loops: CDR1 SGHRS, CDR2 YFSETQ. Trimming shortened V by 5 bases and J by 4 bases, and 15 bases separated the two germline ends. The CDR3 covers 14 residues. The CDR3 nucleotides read TGCGCCAGCAGAGGTCAGGGCTCGAGCACTGAAGCTTTCTTT. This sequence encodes CASRGQGSSTEAFF. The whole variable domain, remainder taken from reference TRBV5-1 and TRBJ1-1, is KAGVTQTPRYLIKTRGQQVTLSCSPISGHRSVSWYQQTPGQGLQFLFEYFSETQRNKGNFPGRFSGRQFSNSRSEMNVSTLELGDSALYLCASRGQGSSTEAFFGQGTRLTVV.

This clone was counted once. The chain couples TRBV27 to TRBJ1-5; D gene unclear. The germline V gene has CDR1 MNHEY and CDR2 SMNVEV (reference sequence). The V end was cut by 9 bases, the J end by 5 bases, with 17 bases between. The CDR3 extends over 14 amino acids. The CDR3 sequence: CASRPGDGYQPQHF. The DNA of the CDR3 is TGTGCCAGTCGGCCGGGAGACGGGTATCAGCCCCAGCATTTT.

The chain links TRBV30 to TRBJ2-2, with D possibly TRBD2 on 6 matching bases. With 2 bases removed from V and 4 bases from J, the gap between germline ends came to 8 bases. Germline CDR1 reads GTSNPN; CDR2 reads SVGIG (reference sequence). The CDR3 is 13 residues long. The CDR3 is CAWSPEGTGELFF. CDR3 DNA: TGTGCCTGGAGTCCGGAGGGCACCGGGGAGCTGTTTTTT.

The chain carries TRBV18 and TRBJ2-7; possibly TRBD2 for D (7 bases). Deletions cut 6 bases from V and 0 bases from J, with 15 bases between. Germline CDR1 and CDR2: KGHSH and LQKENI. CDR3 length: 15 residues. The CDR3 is CASSRGGGDSYEQYF. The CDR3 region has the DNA TGTGCCAGCTCTCGTGGCGGGGGCGACTCCTACGAGCAGTACTTC.

CDR3 DNA sequence: TGTGCCAGCGGAACAGGGGGACTAGCGGGGGTTCTCACCGGGGAGCTGTTTTTT. Encoded protein: CASGTGGLAGVLTGELFF. The chain combines TRBV21-1 with TRBJ2-2; TRBD2 is the table's D call and was not checked against the DNA. TRBV21-1 is a recognized pseudogene. The CDR3 sequence is 18 residues long.

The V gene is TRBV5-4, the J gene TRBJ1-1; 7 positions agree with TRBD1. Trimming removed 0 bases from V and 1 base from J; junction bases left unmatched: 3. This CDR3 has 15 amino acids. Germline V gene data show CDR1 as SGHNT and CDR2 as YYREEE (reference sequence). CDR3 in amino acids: CASSLANRGNTEAFF. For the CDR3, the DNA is TGTGCCAGCAGCTTGGCGAACAGGGGGAACACTGAAGCTTTCTTT.

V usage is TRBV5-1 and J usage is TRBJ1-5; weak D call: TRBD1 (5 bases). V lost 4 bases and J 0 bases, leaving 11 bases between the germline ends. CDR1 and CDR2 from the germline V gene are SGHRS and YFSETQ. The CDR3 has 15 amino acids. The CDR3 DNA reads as TGCGCCAGCAGCCTGGGGGGAGGTAGCAATCAGCCCCAGCATTTT. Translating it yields CASSLGGGSNQPQHF.

The CDR3 sequence is CASSVVAGPYNEQFF. Written as DNA, the CDR3 is TGTGCCAGCAGCGTAGTAGCGGGCCCCTACAATGAGCAGTTCTTC. The chain employs TRBV9 and TRBJ2-1; 7 bases are shared with TRBD2. V lost 0 bases and J lost 2; bases outside the gene matches: 2. The CDR3 covers 15 residues. Germline lookup yields CDR1 SGDLS and CDR2 YYNGEE.

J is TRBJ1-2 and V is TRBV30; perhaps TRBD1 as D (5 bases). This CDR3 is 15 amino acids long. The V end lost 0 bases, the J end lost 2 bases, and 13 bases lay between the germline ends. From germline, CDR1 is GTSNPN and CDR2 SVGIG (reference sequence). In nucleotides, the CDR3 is TGTGCCTGGAGTGTGGGAGGGACTATCAACTATGGCTACACCTTC. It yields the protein CAWSVGGTINYGYTF.

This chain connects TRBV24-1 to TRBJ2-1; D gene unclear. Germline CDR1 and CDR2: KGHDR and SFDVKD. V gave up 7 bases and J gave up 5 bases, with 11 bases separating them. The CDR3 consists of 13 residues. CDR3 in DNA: TGTGCCACCAGAAATGACTGGAACAATGAGCAGTTCTTC. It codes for CATRNDWNNEQFF.

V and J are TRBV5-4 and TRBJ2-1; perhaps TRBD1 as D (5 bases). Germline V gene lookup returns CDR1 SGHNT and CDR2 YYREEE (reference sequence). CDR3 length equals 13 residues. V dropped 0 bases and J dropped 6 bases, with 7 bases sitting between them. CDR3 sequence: CASSLADSNEQFF. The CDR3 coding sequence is TGTGCCAGCAGCTTGGCCGACAGCAATGAGCAGTTCTTC.

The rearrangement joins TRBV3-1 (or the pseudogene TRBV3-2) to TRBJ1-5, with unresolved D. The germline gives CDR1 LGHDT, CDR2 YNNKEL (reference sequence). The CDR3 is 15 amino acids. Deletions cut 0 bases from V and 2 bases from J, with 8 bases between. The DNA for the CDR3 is TGTGCCAGCAGCCAAGACCCATTAGGCAATCAGCCCCAGCATTTT. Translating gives CASSQDPLGNQPQHF.

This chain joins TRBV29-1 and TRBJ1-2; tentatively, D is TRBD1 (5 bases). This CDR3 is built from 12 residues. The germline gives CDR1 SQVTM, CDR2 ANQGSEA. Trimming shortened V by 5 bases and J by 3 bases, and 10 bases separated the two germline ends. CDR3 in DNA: TGCAGCGTTCAGGGCATTGACTATGGCTACACCTTC. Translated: CSVQGIDYGYTF.

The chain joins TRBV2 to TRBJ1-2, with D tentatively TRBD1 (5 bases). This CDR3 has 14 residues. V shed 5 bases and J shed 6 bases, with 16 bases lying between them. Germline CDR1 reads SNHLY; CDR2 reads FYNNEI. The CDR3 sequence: CASSRQLPGDGYTF. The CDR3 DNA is TGTGCCAGCAGTAGACAGTTACCAGGAGATGGCTACACCTTC.

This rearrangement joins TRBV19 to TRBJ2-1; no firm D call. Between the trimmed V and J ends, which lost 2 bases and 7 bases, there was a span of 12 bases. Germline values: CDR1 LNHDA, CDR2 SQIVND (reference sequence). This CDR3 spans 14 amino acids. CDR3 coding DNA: TGTGCCAGTAGTATAATGGTTGGCGGTAATGAGCAGTTCTTC. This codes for CASSIMVGGNEQFF.

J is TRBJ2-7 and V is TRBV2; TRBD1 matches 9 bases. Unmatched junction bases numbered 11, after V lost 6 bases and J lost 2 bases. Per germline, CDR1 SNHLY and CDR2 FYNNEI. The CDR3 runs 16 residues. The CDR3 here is CASSAPGQGYPYEQYF. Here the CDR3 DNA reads TGTGCCAGCAGCGCACCGGGACAGGGTTACCCCTACGAGCAGTACTTC.

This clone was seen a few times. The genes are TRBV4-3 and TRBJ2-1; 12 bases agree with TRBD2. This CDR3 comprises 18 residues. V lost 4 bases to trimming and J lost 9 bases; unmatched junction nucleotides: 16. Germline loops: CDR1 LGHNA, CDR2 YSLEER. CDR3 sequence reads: CASSRYGTSGSGGGEQFF. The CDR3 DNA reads TGCGCCAGCAGCCGCTACGGGACTAGCGGGTCAGGTGGGGGTGAGCAGTTCTTC.

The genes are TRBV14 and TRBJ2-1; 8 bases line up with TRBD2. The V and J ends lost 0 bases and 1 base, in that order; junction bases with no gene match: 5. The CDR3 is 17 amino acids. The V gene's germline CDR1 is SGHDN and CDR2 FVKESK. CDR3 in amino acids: CASSQDGASGSYNEQFF. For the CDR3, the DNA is TGTGCCAGCAGCCAAGATGGGGCTAGCGGGTCCTACAATGAGCAGTTCTTC. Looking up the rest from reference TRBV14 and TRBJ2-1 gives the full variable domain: EAGVTQFPSHSVIEKGQTVTLRCDPISGHDNLYWYRRVMGKEIKFLLHFVKESKQDESGMPNNRFLAERTGGTYSTLKVQPAELEDSGVYFCASSQDGASGSYNEQFFGPGTRLTVL.

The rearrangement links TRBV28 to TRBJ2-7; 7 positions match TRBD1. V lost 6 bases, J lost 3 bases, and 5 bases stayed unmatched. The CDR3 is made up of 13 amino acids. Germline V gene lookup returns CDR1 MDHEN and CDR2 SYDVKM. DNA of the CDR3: TGTGCCAGCAGCGACAGGGATTACTACGAGCAGTACTTC. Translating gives CASSDRDYYEQYF.

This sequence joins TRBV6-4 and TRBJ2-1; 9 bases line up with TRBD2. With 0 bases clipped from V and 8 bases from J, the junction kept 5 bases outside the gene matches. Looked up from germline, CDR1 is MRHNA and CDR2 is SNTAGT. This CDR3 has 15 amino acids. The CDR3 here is CASSDSSGGRDEQFF. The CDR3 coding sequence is TGTGCCAGCAGTGACTCAAGCGGGGGGAGGGATGAGCAGTTCTTC.

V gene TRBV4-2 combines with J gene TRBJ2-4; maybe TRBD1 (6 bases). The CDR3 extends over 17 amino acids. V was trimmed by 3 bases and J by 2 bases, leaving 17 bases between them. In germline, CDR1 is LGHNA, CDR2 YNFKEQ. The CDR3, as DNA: TGTGCCAGCAGCCAGGTACAGGGAAGTGGAACCAAAAACATTCAGTACTTC. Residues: CASSQVQGSGTKNIQYF.

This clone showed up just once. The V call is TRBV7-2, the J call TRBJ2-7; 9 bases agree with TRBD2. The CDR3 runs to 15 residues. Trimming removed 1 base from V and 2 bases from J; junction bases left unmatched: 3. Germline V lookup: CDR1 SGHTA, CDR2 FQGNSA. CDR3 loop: CASSLGRLAAYEQYF. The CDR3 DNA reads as TGTGCCAGCAGCTTAGGGCGACTAGCGGCCTACGAGCAGTACTTC. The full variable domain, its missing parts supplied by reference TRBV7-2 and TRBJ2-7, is GAGVSQSPSNKVTEKGKDVELRCDPISGHTALYWYRQSLGQGLEFLIYFQGNSAPDKSGLPSDRFSAERTGGSVSTLTIQRTQQEDSAVYLCASSLGRLAAYEQYFGPGTRLTVT.

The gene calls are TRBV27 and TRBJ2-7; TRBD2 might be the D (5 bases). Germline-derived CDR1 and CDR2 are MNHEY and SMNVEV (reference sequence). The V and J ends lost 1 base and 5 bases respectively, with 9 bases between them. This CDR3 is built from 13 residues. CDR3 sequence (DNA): TGTGCCAGCAGTTTATGGTCCGGGGACGAGCAGTACTTC. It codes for CASSLWSGDEQYF.